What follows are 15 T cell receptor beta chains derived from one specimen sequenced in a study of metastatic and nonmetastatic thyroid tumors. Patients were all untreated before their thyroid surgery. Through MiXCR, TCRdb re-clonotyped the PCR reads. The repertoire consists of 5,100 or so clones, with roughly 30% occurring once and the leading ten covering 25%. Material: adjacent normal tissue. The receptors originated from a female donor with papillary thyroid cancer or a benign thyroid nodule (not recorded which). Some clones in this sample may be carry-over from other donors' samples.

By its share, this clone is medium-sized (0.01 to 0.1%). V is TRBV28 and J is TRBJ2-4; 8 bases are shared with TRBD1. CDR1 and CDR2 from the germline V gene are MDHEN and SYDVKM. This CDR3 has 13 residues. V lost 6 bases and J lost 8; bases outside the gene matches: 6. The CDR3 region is CASRLQGADIQYF. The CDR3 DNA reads TGTGCCAGCAGACTTCAGGGGGCGGACATTCAGTACTTC.

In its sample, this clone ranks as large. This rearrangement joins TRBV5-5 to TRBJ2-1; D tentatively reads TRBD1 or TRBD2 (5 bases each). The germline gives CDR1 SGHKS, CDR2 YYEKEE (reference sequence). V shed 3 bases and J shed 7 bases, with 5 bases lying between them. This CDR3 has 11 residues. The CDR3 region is CASSWGNEQFF. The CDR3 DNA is TGTGCCAGCAGCTGGGGGAATGAGCAGTTCTTC.

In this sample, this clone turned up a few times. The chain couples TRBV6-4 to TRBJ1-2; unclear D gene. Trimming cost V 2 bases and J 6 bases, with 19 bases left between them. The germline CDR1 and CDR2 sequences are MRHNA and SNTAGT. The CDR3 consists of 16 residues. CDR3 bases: TGTGCCAGCAGTGACACCCCTCAGGCCAGCTATGATGGCTACACCTTC. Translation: CASSDTPQASYDGYTF.

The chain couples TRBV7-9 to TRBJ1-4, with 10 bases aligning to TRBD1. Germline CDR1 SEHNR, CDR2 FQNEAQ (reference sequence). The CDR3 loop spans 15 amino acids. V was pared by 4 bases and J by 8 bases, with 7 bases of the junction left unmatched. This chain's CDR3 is CASSSRTGGLEKLFF. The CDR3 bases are TGTGCCAGCAGCTCTCGGACAGGGGGATTGGAAAAACTGTTTTTT.

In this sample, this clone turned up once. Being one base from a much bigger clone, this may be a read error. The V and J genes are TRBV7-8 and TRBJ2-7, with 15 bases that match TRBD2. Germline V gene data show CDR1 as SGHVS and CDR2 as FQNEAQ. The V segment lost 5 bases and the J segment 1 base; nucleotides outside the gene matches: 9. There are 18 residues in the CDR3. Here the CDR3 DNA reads TGTGCCAGCAGCCCCAGGACTAGCGGGGGGGCAAGATCCTACGAGCAGTACTTC. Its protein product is CASSPRTSGGARSYEQYF.

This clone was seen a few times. CDR3 sequence: CASSARLAGGRDTQYF. Written as DNA, the CDR3 is TGCGCCAGCAGCGCTCGACTAGCGGGGGGGAGAGATACGCAGTATTTT. The chain employs TRBV5-1 and TRBJ2-3, with 14 bases identical to TRBD2. The CDR3 totals 16 residues. Trimming at V came to 4 bases and at J to 5 bases, leaving 6 bases not matched to a gene. From germline, CDR1 is SGHRS and CDR2 YFSETQ.

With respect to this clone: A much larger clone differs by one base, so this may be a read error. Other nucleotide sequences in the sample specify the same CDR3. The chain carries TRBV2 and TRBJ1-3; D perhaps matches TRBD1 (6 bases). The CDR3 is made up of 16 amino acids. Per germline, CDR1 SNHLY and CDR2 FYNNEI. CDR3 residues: CASSGFGQSSGNTIYF. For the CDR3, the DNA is TGCGCCAGCAGTGGCTTCGGACAGTCATCTGGAAACACCATATATTTT.

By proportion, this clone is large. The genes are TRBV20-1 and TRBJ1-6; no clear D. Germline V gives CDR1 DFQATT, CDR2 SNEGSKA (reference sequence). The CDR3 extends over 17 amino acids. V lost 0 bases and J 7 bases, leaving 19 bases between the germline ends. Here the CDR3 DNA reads TGCAGTGCTAGAGATCTGGTCGGCACCGGTCCGAATTCACCCCTCCACTTT. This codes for CSARDLVGTGPNSPLHF.

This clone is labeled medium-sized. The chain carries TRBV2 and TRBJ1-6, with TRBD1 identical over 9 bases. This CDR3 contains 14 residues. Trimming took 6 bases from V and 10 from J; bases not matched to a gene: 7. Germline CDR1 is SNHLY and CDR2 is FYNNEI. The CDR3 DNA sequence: TGTGCCAGCAGGGAGGGACAGGGTGGATCACCCCTCCACTTT. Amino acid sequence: CASREGQGGSPLHF. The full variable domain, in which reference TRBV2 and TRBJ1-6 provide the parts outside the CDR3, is EPEVTQTPSHQVTQMGQEVILRCVPISNHLYFYWYRQILGQKVEFLVSFYNNEISEKSEIFDDQFSVERPDGSNFTLKIRSTKLEDSAMYFCASREGQGGSPLHFGNGTRLTVT.

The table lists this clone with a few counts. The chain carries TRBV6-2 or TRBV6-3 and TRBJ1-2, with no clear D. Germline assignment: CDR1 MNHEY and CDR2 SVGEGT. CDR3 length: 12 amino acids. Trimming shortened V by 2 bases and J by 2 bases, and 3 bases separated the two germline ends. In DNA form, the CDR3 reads TGTGCCAGCAGTTACGGGAACTATGGCTACACCTTC. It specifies CASSYGNYGYTF.

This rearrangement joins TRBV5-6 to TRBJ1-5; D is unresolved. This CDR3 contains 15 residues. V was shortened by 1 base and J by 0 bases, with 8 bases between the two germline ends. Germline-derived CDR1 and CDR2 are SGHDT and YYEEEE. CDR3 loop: CASSLSELSNQPQHF. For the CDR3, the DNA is TGTGCCAGCAGCTTGTCAGAACTTAGCAATCAGCCCCAGCATTTT.

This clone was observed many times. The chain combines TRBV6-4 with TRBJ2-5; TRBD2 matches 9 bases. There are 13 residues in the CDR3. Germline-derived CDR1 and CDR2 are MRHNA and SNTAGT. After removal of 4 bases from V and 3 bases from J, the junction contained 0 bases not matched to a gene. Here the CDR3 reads CASSASGEETQYF. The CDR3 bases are TGTGCCAGCAGTGCTAGCGGGGAAGAGACCCAGTACTTC.

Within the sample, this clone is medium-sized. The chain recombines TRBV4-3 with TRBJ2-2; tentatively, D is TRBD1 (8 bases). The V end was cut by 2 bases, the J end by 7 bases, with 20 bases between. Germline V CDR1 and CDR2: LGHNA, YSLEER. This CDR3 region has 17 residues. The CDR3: CASSQFVNRGEGGELFF. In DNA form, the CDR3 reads TGCGCCAGCAGCCAATTCGTGAACAGGGGGGAGGGCGGGGAGCTGTTTTTT.

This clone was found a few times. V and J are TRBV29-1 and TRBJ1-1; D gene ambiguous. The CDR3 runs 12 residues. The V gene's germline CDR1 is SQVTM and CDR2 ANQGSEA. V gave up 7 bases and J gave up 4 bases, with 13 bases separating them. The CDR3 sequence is CSAVGVSTEAFF. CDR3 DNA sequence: TGCAGCGCCGTGGGAGTGAGCACTGAAGCTTTCTTT.

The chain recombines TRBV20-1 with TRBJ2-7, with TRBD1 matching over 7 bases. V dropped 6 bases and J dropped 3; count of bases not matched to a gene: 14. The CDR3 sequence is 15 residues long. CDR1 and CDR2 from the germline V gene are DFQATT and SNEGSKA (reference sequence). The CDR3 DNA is TGCAGTGCGATCTCCGTGCCCCAGGGGGTCTACGAGCAGTACTTC. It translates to CSAISVPQGVYEQYF.